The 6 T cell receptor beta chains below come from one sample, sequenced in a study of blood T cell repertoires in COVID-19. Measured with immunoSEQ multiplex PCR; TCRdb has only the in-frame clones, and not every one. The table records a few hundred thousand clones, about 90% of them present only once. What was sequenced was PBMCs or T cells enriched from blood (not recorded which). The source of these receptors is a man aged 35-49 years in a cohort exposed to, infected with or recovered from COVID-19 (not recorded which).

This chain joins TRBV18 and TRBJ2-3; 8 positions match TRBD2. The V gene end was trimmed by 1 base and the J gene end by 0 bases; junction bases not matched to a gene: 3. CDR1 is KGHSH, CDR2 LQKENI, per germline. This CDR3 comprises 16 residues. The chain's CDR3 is CASSPLLAASTDTQYF. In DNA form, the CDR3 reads TGTGCCAGCTCACCACTACTAGCGGCTAGCACAGATACGCAGTATTTT.

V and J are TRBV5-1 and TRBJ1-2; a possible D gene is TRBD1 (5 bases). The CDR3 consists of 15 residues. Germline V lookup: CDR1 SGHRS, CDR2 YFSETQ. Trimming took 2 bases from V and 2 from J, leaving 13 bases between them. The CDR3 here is CASSFWPGVNYGYTF. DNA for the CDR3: TGCGCCAGCAGCTTTTGGCCGGGGGTAAACTATGGCTACACCTTC.

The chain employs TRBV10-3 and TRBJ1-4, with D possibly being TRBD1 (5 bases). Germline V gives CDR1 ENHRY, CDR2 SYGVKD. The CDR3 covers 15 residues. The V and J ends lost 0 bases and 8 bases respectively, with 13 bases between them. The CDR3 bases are TGTGCCATCAGTGAGTCGCAGGGCCCTAGGGAAAAACTGTTTTTT. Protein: CAISESQGPREKLFF.

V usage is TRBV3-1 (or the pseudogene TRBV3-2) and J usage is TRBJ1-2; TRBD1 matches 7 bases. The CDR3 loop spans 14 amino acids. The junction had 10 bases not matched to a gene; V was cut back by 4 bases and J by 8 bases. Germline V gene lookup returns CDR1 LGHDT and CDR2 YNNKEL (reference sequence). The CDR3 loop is CASSPYQGEFGYTF. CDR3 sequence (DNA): TGTGCCAGCAGCCCATATCAGGGGGAATTCGGCTACACCTTC.

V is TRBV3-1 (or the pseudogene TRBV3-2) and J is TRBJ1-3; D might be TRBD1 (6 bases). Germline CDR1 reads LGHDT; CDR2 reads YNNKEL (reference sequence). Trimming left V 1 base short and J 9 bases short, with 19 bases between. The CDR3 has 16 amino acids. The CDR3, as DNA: TGTGCCAGCAGCCAAGGAGCGGGGGCGGGGTACGGCACCATATATTTT. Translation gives CASSQGAGAGYGTIYF.

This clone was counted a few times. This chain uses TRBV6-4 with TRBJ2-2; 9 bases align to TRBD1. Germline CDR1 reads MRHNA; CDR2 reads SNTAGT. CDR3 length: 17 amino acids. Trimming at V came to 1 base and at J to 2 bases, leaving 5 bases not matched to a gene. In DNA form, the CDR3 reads TGTGCCAGCAGTGACTACCCGGACAGGGGTAACACCGGGGAGCTGTTTTTT. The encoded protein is CASSDYPDRGNTGELFF.